This TCR beta chain was recorded in a study of tumor-infiltrating lymphocytes in primary liver carcinoma. In addition to blood RNA drawn from unsorted whole blood, germline DNA was extracted. Deletions cut 0 bases from V and 3 bases from J, with 6 bases between. Per the germline V gene, CDR1 is DFQATT and CDR2 is SNEGSKA (reference sequence). This CDR3 is 12 amino acids long. Production of TCR beta cDNA used roughly 480 ng total RNA together with a constant-region primer. Three-round nested multiplex PCR performed with slightly modified ARM-PCR produced the TCR beta libraries. Forward primers for TRBV1-TRBV30 and a C-beta reverse primer served the first two PCR rounds, at roughly 10 cycles each. TCRdb called the multiplex PCR reads again in MiXCR, with one record for every CDR3 protein. This sample has 300,000 to 350,000 distinct CDR3 sequences, with approximately 64% found just once. Study-wide results and caveats: It was in tumors, not blood, that the top-250-clone fraction was significantly higher (p = 0.039).

Details on this clonotype: Its antigen is currently unknown.

Sequenced: peripheral blood. V usage is TRBV20-1 and J usage is TRBJ2-7, with unresolved D. The sequence was collected from a middle-aged man with primary liver carcinoma and hepatitis B virus infection. The CDR3 DNA follows: TGCAGTGCTAGAGAGCCCGTCTACGAGCAGTACTTC. This gives the protein CSAREPVYEQYF.